This T cell receptor beta chain originates from a study of blood T cell repertoires in COVID-19. Clones were sequenced by immunoSEQ multiplex PCR, and TCRdb holds only the in-frame ones, with some missing. Altogether 210,000 or so clones are present, approximately 88% being singletons, with the ten largest covering about 3.5%. Germline V gene data show CDR1 as SGHDN and CDR2 as FVKESK. The CDR3 loop spans 17 amino acids. V was clipped by 0 bases and J by 6 bases; unmatched bases: 7. V usage is TRBV14 and J usage is TRBJ2-2; TRBD2 matches 10 bases. Sequencing was done on a sample of PBMCs or T cells enriched from blood (not recorded which). The TCR sequence derives from a woman aged 25 to 39 who had been exposed to COVID-19. DNA for the CDR3: TGTGCCAGCAGCCAAGATCGGTCTAGCGGGAGCTCCGGGGAGCTGTTTTTT. Its protein is CASSQDRSSGSSGELFF.